Each of the 8 T cell receptor beta chains below was sequenced from the same sample in a study of blood T cells in healthy people across ages. Next came a second PCR, run for about 6 to 11 cycles, which used a sample-barcoded 5' primer along with a J-beta primer mix. MiXCR, applied by TCRdb to the 5' RACE reads, yields one record per CDR3 protein. Of hundreds of thousands of distinct CDR3 sequences in the sample, approximately 51% were seen once. Specimen: blood. The receptors shown here come from a man between 60 and 75 years old in good health.

This chain uses TRBV20-1 with TRBJ2-7; 9 nucleotides line up with TRBD1. This CDR3 contains 13 residues. Trimming removed 6 bases from V and 4 bases from J; junction bases left unmatched: 7. Germline CDR1 reads DFQATT; CDR2 reads SNEGSKA (reference sequence). In DNA form, the CDR3 reads TGCAGTGCCACCCGGGGGACAGGGTACGAGCAGTACTTC. This encodes CSATRGTGYEQYF.

CDR3 residues: CASSPLLAGGPPDTQYF. The CDR3 bases are TGTGCCAGCAGCCCGTTACTAGCGGGGGGGCCCCCAGATACGCAGTATTTT. The chain recombines TRBV12-3 or TRBV12-4 with TRBJ2-3, with 13 bases matching TRBD2. The trim removed 6 bases at V and 4 bases at J, leaving 10 bases unmatched. CDR3 length: 17 amino acids.

The V call is TRBV5-1, the J call TRBJ2-7; TRBD2 might be the D (6 bases). CDR1 is SGHRS, CDR2 YFSETQ, per germline. This CDR3 is built from 15 residues. The germline V and J ends were trimmed by 0 bases and 3 bases, with 13 bases remaining between them. In DNA, the CDR3 is TGCGCCAGCAGCTTGGTGCAGGGAGGCGGCTACGAGCAGTACTTC. Translation: CASSLVQGGGYEQYF.

The gene calls are TRBV7-2 and TRBJ1-1, with D possibly matching TRBD1 (6 bases). Germline CDR1 and CDR2: SGHTA and FQGNSA. The ends were cut back, 6 bases at V and 10 bases at J, with 15 bases in the middle. The CDR3 has 12 amino acids. The CDR3 here is CASSFRGSRAFF. DNA for the CDR3: TGTGCCAGCAGTTTTAGGGGGAGTCGAGCTTTCTTT.

This clonotype was picked up a small number of times. The rearrangement links TRBV28 to TRBJ2-3; TRBD1 matches at 9 bases. This CDR3 spans 15 amino acids. CDR1 is MDHEN and CDR2 is SYDVKM in the germline V gene. Trimming at V came to 3 bases and at J to 5 bases, leaving 6 bases not matched to a gene. CDR3: CASSFYRGLGDTQYF. The CDR3 bases are TGTGCCAGCAGTTTTTACAGGGGGCTGGGAGATACGCAGTATTTT. Using reference TRBV28 and TRBJ2-3 for the parts outside the CDR3, the full variable domain is DVKVTQSSRYLVKRTGEKVFLECVQDMDHENMFWYRQDPGLGLRLIYFSYDVKMKEKGDIPEGYSVSREKKERFSLILESASTNQTSMYLCASSFYRGLGDTQYFGPGTRLTVL.

This clonotype turned up a few times. The V and J genes are TRBV7-3 and TRBJ2-1; D remains ambiguous. This CDR3 contains 13 residues. Trimming stripped 3 bases from V and 4 bases from J, with 7 bases between. CDR1 and CDR2 from the germline V gene are SGHTA and FQGTGA. The CDR3 region is CASSLDPYNEQFF. CDR3 DNA sequence: TGTGCCAGCAGCTTGGACCCATACAATGAGCAGTTCTTC. Using reference TRBV7-3 and TRBJ2-1 for the parts outside the CDR3, the full variable domain is GAGVSQTPSNKVTEKGKYVELRCDPISGHTALYWYRQSLGQGPEFLIYFQGTGAADDSGLPNDRFFAVRPEGSVSTLKIQRTERGDSAVYLCASSLDPYNEQFFGPGTRLTVL.

This sequence joins TRBV4-3 and TRBJ2-6; maybe TRBD2 (7 bases). The CDR3 loop spans 17 amino acids. Germline V gene sequence: CDR1 LGHNA, CDR2 YSLEER. Trimming took 0 bases from V and 4 from J, leaving 13 bases between them. The CDR3 protein is CASSQERRGGGANVLTF. DNA for the CDR3: TGCGCCAGCAGCCAAGAGAGGAGGGGGGGCGGGGCCAACGTCCTGACTTTC.

This clonotype was seen a handful of times. The gene calls are TRBV29-1 and TRBJ1-6; no firm D call. The CDR3 is 15 residues long. V gave up 3 bases and J gave up 0 bases, with 9 bases separating them. CDR1 is SQVTM and CDR2 is ANQGSEA in the germline V gene. CDR3 sequence (DNA): TGCAGCGTTGATGGGATAAGCTCCTATAATTCACCCCTCCACTTT. It translates to CSVDGISSYNSPLHF.